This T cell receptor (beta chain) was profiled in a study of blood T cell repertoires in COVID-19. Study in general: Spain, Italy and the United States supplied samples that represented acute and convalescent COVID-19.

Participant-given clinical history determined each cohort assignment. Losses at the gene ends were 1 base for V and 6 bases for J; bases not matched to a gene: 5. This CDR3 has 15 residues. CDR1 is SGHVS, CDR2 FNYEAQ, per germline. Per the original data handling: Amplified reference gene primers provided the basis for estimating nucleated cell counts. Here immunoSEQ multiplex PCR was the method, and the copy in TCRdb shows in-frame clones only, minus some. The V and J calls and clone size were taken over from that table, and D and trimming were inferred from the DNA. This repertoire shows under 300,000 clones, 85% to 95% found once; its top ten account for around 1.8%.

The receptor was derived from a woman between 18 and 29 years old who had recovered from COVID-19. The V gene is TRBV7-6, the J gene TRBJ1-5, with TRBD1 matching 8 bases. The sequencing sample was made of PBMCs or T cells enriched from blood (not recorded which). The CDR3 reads CASSLGAGGSQPQHF. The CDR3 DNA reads TGTGCCAGCAGCTTAGGGGCAGGGGGCAGTCAGCCCCAGCATTTT.